Detailed here is one TCR beta chain. Its antigen is as yet unknown. Germline V gene sequence: CDR1 WSHSY, CDR2 SAAADI. Between the trimmed V and J ends, which lost 6 bases and 7 bases, there was a span of 18 bases. The CDR3 runs 14 residues. This sample was included in a study of T cell responses to AZD1222 COVID-19 vaccine. The repertoire was sequenced with immunoSEQ multiplex PCR; TCRdb's copy has only in-frame clones and lacks some. The sample has roughly 100,000 clones; more than 75% are singletons. Overall study results and limits: Repertoire sampling occurred only after the peak T cell response. Among vaccine-associated CD4 TCRs, coverage spanned spike, with dominance at 160-218 and 743-854.

The clonotype comes from an adult in good health. This chain uses TRBV10-2 with TRBJ1-2, with D possibly TRBD1 on 5 matching bases. The sample in question was peripheral blood, obtained on day 0 of AZD1222 vaccination. As DNA, the CDR3 is TGCGCCAGCAGGCCCTCGGGGGGAGATAGTGGCTACACCTTC. This sequence encodes CASRPSGGDSGYTF.